Listed here is a single T cell receptor (beta chain). Profiled with immunoSEQ multiplex PCR; TCRdb holds only in-frame clones, not every one. The sample lists 58,000 or so clones; 90% were seen once. The data are from a study of T cell changes during pregnancy in multiple sclerosis. V was cut by 10 bases and J by 1 base, with 7 bases left in between. Looked up from germline, CDR1 is SNHLY and CDR2 is FYNNEI. This CDR3 is 11 amino acids long. This rearrangement joins TRBV2 to TRBJ1-1; weak D call: TRBD1 (5 bases). The sequence came from a female donor in good health, enrolled as a control in a pregnancy study. This material consisted of peripheral blood, taken in the first trimester of pregnancy. CDR3 sequence reads: CANGGNTEAFF. The CDR3 DNA is TGTGCCAACGGGGGGAACACTGAAGCTTTCTTT.